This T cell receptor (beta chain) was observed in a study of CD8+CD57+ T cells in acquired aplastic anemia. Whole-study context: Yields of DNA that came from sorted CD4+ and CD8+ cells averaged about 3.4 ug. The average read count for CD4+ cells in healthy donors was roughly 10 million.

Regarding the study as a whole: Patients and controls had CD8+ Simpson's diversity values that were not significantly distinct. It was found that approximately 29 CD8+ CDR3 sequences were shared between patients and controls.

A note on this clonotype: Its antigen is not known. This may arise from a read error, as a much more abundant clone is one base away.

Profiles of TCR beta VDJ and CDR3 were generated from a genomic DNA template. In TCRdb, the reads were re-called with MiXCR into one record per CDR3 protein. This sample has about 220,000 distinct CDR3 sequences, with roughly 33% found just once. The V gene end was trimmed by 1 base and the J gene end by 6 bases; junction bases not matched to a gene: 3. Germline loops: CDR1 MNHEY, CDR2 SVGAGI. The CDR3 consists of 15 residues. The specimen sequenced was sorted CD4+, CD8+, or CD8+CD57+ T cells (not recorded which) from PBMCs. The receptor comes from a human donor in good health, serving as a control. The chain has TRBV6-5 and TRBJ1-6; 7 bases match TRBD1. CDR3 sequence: CASSYYRGSNSPLHF. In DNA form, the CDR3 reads TGTGCCAGCAGTTACTACAGGGGTAGTAATTCACCCCTCCACTTT.